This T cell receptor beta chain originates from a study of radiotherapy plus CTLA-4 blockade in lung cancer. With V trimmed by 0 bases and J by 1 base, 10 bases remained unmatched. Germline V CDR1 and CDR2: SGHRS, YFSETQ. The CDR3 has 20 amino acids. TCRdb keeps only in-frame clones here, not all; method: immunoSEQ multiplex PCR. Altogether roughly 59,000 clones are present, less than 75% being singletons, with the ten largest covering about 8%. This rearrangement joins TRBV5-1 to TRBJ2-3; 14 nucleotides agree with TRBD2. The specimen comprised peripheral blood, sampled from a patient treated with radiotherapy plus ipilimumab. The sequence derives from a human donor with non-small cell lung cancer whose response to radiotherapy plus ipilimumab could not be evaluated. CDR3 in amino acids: CASSLGRETSGGGRTDTQYF. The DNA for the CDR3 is TGCGCCAGCAGCTTGGGGCGGGAGACTAGCGGGGGGGGACGCACAGATACGCAGTATTTT.